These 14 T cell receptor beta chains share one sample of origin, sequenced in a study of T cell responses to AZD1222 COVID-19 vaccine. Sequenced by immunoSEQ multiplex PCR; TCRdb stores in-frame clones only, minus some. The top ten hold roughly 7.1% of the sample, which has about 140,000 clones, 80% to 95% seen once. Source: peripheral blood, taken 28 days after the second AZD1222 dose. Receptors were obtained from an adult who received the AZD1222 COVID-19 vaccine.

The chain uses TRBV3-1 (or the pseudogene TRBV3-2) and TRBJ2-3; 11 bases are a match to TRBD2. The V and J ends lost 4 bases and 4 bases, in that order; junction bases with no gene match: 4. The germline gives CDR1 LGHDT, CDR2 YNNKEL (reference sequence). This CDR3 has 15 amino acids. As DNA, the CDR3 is TGTGCCAGCAGCCGCCTAGCGGGGGGCTCAGATACGCAGTATTTT. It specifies CASSRLAGGSDTQYF.

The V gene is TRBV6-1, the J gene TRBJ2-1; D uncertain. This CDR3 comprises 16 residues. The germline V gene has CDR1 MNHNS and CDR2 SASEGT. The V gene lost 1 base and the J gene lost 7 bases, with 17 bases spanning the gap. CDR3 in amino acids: CASSEGTAYPWNEQFF. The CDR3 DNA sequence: TGTGCCAGCAGTGAAGGGACGGCATATCCCTGGAATGAGCAGTTCTTC.

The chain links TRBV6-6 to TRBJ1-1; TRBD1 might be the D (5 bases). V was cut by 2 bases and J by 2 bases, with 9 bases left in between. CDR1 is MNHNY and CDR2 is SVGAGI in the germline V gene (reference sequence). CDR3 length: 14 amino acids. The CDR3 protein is CASSYGTANTEAFF. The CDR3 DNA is TGTGCCAGCAGTTACGGGACGGCAAACACTGAAGCTTTCTTT.

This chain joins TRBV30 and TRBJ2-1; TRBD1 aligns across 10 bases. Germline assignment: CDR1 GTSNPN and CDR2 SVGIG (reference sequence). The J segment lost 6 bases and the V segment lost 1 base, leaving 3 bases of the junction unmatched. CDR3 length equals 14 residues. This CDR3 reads CAWSEGQGVNEQFF. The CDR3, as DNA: TGTGCCTGGAGTGAAGGACAGGGGGTCAATGAGCAGTTCTTC.

This chain's CDR3 is CASRTEAFF. The CDR3 region has the DNA TGTGCCAGCAGGACTGAAGCTTTCTTT. This sequence joins TRBV6-4 and TRBJ1-1; D remains unclear. V shed 6 bases and J shed 5 bases, with 1 base lying between them. This CDR3 comprises 9 residues. The germline CDR1 and CDR2 sequences are MRHNA and SNTAGT.

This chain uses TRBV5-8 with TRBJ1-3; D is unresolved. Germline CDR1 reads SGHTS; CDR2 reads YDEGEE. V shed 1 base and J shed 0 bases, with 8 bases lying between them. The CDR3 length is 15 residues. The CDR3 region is CASSLWGGSGNTIYF. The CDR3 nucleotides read TGTGCCAGCAGCTTGTGGGGAGGCTCTGGAAACACCATATATTTT. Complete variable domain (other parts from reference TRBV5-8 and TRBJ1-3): EAGVTQSPTHLIKTRGQQATLRCSPISGHTSVYWYQQALGLGLQFLLWYDEGEERNRGNFPPRFSGRQFPNYSSELNVNALELEDSALYLCASSLWGGSGNTIYFGEGSWLTVV.

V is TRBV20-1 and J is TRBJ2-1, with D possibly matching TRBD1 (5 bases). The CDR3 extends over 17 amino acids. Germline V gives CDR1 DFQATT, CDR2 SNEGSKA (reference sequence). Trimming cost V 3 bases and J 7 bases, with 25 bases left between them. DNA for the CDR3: TGCAGTGCTAGTCCCGGACAAGGTAAAGCCATTACAAATGAGCAGTTCTTC. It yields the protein CSASPGQGKAITNEQFF.

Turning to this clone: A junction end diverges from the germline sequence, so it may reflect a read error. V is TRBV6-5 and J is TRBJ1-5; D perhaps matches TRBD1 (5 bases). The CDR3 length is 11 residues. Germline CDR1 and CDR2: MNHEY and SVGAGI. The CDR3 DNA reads TGTGCCAGCAGGGACAATCAACCCCAGCATTTT. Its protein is CASRDNQPQHF.

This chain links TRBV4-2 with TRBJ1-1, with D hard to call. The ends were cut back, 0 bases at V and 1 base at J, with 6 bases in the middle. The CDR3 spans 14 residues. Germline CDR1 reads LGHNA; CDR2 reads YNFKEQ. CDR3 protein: CASSQEDKNTEAFF. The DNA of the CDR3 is TGTGCCAGCAGCCAAGAAGACAAGAACACTGAAGCTTTCTTT.

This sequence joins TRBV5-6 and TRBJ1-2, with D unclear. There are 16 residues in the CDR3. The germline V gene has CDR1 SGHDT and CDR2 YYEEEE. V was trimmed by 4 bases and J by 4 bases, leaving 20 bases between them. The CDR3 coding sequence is TGTGCCAGCAGCGGACCCTCGGCGTCGGGCGGCTATGGCTACACCTTC. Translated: CASSGPSASGGYGYTF.

The CDR3 DNA sequence: TGTGCCACCAGTGAAGGCGTTAGTACCGGGGAGCTGTTTTTT. Encoded protein: CATSEGVSTGELFF. The rearrangement uses TRBV24-1 and TRBJ2-2; unclear D gene. From germline, CDR1 is KGHDR and CDR2 SFDVKD. With 4 bases removed from V and 5 bases from J, the gap between germline ends came to 10 bases. This CDR3 spans 14 amino acids.

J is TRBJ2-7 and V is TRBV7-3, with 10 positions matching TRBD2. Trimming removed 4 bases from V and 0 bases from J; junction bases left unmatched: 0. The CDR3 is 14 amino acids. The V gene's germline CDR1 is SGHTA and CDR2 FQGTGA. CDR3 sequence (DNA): TGTGCCAGCAGCTCTAGCGGGGGCTCCTACGAGCAGTACTTC. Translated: CASSSSGGSYEQYF.

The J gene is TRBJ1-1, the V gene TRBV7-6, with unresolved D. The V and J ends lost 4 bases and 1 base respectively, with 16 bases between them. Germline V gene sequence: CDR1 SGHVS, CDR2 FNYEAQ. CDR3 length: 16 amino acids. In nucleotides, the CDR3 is TGTGCCAGCAGCTCACACAGAACGGACGGGAACACTGAAGCTTTCTTT. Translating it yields CASSSHRTDGNTEAFF.

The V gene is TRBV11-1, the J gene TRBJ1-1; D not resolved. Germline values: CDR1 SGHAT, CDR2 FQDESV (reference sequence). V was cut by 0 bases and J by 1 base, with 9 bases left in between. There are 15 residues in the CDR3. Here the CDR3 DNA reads TGTGCCAGCAGCTTAGCAGGCGTCGGGAACACTGAAGCTTTCTTT. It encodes CASSLAGVGNTEAFF.